This T cell receptor beta chain was retrieved from a study of Graves' ophthalmopathy and Graves' hyperthyroidism. RNA transcripts were the template, and TCR beta CDR3 regions were amplified from them. First-round RT-PCR relied on HTBI primers, and a second-round multiplex PCR came next. One entry per CDR3 protein results from TCRdb running MiXCR on the multiplex PCR reads. The sample lists some 370,000 distinct CDR3 sequences; roughly 15% were seen once. Germline V CDR1 and CDR2: SGDLS, YYNGEE. J lost 6 bases, V lost 3 bases, and 8 bases had no gene match. The CDR3 runs to 14 residues. This clonotype was seen only once. Its target is not known. General study findings and limits: The model flagged ophthalmopathy progression at approximately 66% sensitivity and under 75% specificity.

The chain links TRBV9 to TRBJ1-1; 7 bases line up with TRBD1. Sequenced: peripheral blood. This TCR was recovered from an adult woman with stable Graves' hyperthyroidism. The DNA of the CDR3 is TGTGCCAGCAGCGCAAGACAGGGTAACGCTGAAGCTTTCTTT. Translation gives CASSARQGNAEAFF. The full variable domain, completed using reference TRBV9 and TRBJ1-1, is DSGVTQTPKHLITATGQRVTLRCSPRSGDLSVYWYQQSLDQGLQFLIQYYNGEERAKGNILERFSAQQFPDLHSELNLSSLELGDSALYFCASSARQGNAEAFFGQGTRLTVV.